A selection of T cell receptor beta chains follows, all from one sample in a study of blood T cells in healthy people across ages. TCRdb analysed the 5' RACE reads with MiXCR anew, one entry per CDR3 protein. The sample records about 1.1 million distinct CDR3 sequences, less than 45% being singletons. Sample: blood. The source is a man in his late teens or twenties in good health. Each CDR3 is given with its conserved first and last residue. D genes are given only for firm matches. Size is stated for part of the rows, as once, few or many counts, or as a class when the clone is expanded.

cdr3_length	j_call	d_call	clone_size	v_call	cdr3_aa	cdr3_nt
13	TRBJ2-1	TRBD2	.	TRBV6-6	CASRGGEDYEQFF	TGTGCCTCCCGGGGGGGCGAAGACTATGAGCAGTTCTTC
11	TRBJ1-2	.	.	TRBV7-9	CASSPTSGYTF	TGTGCCAGCAGCCCTACAAGTGGCTACACCTTC
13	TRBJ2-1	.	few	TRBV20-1	CSASRGNRNEQFF	TGCAGTGCTAGTCGAGGAAACCGGAATGAGCAGTTCTTC
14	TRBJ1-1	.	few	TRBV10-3	CAIRAEGGNTEAFF	TGTGCCATCAGGGCTGAGGGAGGGAACACTGAAGCTTTCTTT
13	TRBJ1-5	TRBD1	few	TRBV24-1	CATYRGLIQPQHF	TGTGCCACCTACAGGGGGCTGATACAGCCCCAGCATTTT
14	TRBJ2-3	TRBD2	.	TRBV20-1	CSALVSGKTDTQYF	TGCAGTGCTCTCGTTAGCGGGAAAACAGATACGCAGTATTTT
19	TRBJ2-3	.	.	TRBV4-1	CASSQASGTLLWGTDTQYF	TGCGCCAGCAGCCAAGCCTCCGGGACTTTACTATGGGGCACAGATACGCAGTATTTT
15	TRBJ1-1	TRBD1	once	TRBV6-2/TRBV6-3	CASTAGQGGRTEAFF	TGTGCCAGCACTGCGGGACAGGGGGGCCGGACTGAAGCTTTCTTT
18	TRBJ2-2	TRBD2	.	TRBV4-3	CASSQDILVGGITGELFF	TGCGCCAGCAGCCAAGATATACTGGTCGGGGGGATTACCGGGGAGCTGTTTTTT
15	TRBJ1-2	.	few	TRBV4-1	CASSPRGKTNYGYTF	TGCGCCAGCAGCCCCCGGGGGAAAACTAACTATGGCTACACCTTC
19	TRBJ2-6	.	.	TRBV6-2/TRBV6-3	CASSYSVGRTPSGANVLTF	TGTGCCAGCAGTTACTCGGTAGGCAGGACCCCCTCTGGGGCCAACGTCCTGACTTTC
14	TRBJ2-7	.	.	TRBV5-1	CASSFEASSYEQYF	TGCGCCAGCAGCTTTGAGGCTAGCTCCTACGAGCAGTACTTC
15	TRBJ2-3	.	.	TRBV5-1	CASRGFGTPTDTQYF	TGCGCCAGTAGGGGGTTTGGGACCCCAACAGATACGCAGTATTTT
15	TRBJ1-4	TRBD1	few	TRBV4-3	CASSQNRGDNEKLFF	TGCGCCAGCAGCCAAAACAGGGGGGATAATGAAAAACTGTTTTTT
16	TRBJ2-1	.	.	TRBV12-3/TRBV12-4	CASSLLRTTEDNEQFF	TGTGCCAGCAGTTTACTCAGGACTACCGAAGACAATGAGCAGTTCTTC
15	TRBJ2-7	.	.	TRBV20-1	CSAREGIAASYEQYF	TGCAGTGCTAGAGAAGGGATAGCGGCATCCTACGAGCAGTACTTC
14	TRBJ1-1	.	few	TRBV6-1	CASDKTAPNTEAFF	TGTGCCAGCGATAAGACAGCGCCGAACACTGAAGCTTTCTTT
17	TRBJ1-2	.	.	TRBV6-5	CASSYDSGGLSSYGYTF	TGTGCCAGCAGTTACGATTCCGGCGGCCTCTCAAGCTATGGCTACACCTTC
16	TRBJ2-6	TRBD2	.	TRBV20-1	CSARTSGESGANVLTF	TGCAGTGCTCGGACTAGCGGGGAGTCTGGGGCCAACGTCCTGACTTTC
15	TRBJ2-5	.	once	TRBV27	CASSRTPTYQETQYF	TGTGCCAGCTCCCGGACCCCCACTTACCAAGAGACCCAGTACTTC
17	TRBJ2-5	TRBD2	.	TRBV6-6	CASSGTSGLNPQETQYF	TGTGCCAGCAGCGGGACTAGCGGGCTCAACCCTCAAGAGACCCAGTACTTC
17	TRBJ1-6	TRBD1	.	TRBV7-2	CASSSRQGLSYNSPLHF	TGTGCCAGCAGCTCGAGACAGGGTCTCTCCTATAATTCACCCCTCCACTTT
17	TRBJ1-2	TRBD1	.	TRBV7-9	CASSLDSFETGVYGYTF	TGTGCCAGCAGCTTAGACTCCTTCGAGACAGGGGTCTATGGCTACACCTTC
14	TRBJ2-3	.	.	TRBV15	CATSRDLGGYTQYF	TGTGCCACCAGCAGAGATTTGGGGGGATATACGCAGTATTTT
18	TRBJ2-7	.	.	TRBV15	CATSRDPLGAPSYNEQYF	TGTGCCACCAGCAGAGACCCACTCGGGGCTCCTTCCTACAATGAGCAGTACTTC
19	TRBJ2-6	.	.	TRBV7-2	CASSLIGTWQISGANILTF	TGTGCCAGCAGCTTAATCGGCACTTGGCAGATCTCTGGGGCCAACATCCTGACTTTC
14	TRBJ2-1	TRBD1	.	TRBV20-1	CSATTGGSYNEQFF	TGCAGTGCTACGACAGGGGGGTCCTACAATGAGCAGTTCTTC
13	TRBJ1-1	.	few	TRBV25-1	CASSSLGLTEAFF	TGTGCCAGCAGTTCCCTAGGCCTCACTGAAGCTTTCTTT
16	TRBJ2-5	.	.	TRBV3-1	CASSQDLRGTQETQYF	TGTGCCAGTAGCCAAGATCTTCGGGGTACCCAAGAGACCCAGTACTTC
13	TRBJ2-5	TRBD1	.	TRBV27	CASSQDRGSRQYF	TGTGCCAGCAGTCAGGACAGGGGTTCTCGGCAGTACTTC
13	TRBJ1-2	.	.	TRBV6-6	CASSYSGRDGYTF	TGTGCCAGCAGTTACTCAGGCAGGGATGGCTACACCTTC
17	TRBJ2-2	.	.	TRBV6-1	CASSEFGHRPNTGELFF	TGTGCCAGCAGTGAGTTCGGACACCGCCCGAACACCGGGGAGCTGTTTTTT
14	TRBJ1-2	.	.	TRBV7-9	CASRGRGRASGYTF	TGTGCCAGCAGGGGGCGGGGCAGGGCCAGCGGCTACACCTTC
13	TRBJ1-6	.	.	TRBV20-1	CSASEGGDSPLHF	TGCAGTGCTAGTGAGGGGGGGGATTCACCCCTCCACTTT
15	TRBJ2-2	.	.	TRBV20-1	CSARGGRANTGELFF	TGCAGTGCTAGAGGTGGCAGGGCGAACACCGGGGAGCTGTTTTTT
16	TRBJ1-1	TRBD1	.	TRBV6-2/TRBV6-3	CASSKPQGGMNTEAFF	TGTGCCAGCAGTAAGCCCCAGGGGGGCATGAACACTGAAGCTTTCTTT
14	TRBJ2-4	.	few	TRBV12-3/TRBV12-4	CASSPSDDSSYPYF	TGTGCCAGCAGTCCCAGCGACGACAGTTCCTATCCGTACTTC
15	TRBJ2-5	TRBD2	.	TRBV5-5	CASSLVGTSVGEQYF	TGTGCCAGCAGCTTGGTGGGGACTAGCGTAGGTGAGCAGTACTTC
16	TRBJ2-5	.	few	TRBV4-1	CASSQDTGSRQETQYF	TGCGCCAGCAGCCAAGACACAGGGAGTAGACAAGAGACCCAGTACTTC
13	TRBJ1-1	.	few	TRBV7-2	CASSPFGTVEAFF	TGTGCCAGCAGCCCTTTCGGTACAGTTGAAGCTTTCTTT
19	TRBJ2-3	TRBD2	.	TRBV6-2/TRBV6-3	CASSYPASGGSTSTDTQYF	TGTGCCAGCAGTTACCCGGCTAGCGGGGGCTCAACTAGCACAGATACGCAGTATTTT
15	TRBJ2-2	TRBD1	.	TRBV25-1	CASSEDRVPTGELFF	TGTGCCAGCAGTGAGGACAGGGTCCCAACCGGGGAGCTGTTTTTT
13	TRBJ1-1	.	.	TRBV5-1	CASSGDLNTEAFF	TGCGCCAGCAGCGGGGACTTGAACACTGAAGCTTTCTTT
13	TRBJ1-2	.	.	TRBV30	CAWRDPGEGGYTF	TGTGCCTGGAGAGACCCAGGGGAGGGTGGCTACACCTTC
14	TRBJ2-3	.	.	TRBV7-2	CASSLAVPRSNKYF	TGTGCCAGCAGCTTAGCGGTCCCCCGCTCAAATAAGTATTTT
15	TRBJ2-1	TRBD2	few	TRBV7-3	CASSLGLAGGHEQFF	TGTGCCAGCAGCCTAGGGCTAGCGGGGGGGCATGAGCAGTTCTTC
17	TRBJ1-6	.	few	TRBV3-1	CASSQDLTGLENSPLHF	TGTGCCAGCAGCCAAGATCTGACAGGTCTAGAGAATTCACCCCTCCACTTT
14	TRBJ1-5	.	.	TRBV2	CASSEDRYNQPQHF	TGTGCCAGCAGCGAGGACAGATACAATCAGCCCCAGCATTTT
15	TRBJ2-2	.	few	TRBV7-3	CASSPDYTNTGELFF	TGTGCCAGCAGCCCGGACTACACGAACACCGGGGAGCTGTTTTTT
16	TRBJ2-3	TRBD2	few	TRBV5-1	CASSFIAGSSTDTQYF	TGCGCCAGCAGCTTCATAGCGGGGTCTAGCACAGATACGCAGTATTTT
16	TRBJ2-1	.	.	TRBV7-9	CASSLAQAENYNEQFF	TGTGCCAGCAGCTTAGCGCAGGCAGAGAATTACAATGAGCAGTTCTTC
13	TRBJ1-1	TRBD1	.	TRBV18	CASSPQDREEAFF	TGTGCCAGCTCACCTCAGGACAGGGAGGAAGCTTTCTTT
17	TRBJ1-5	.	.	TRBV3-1	CASSPRQPRISNQPQHF	TGTGCCAGCAGCCCGCGGCAGCCCCGTATTAGCAATCAGCCCCAGCATTTT